This is a list of T cell receptor beta chains from one sample in a study of shared clonotypes between healthy human individuals. This table comes from immunoSEQ multiplex PCR, and its TCRdb copy is limited to in-frame clones, with some not included. The repertoire includes around 1,000,000 clones, approximately 80% of them detected once, and approximately 0.9% sits in the top ten. The material sequenced was memory CD4+ T cells from PBMCs. The receptors originated from a man between 18 and 35 years old in good health. Some clones in this sample may be carry-over from other donors' samples. The CDR3 runs from the conserved cysteine through the conserved F or W. The order of the fields is D gene, J gene, clone size, V gene, CDR3 protein, CDR3 DNA. D genes are given only for firm matches. Only part of the rows carry a size: once, few, many, or a class if the clone is expanded.

- TRBJ2-6 once TRBV13 CASSRQFGSGANVLTF TGTGCCAGCAGCCGACAGTTTGGCTCTGGGGCCAACGTCCTGACTTTC
TRBD2 TRBJ2-1 once TRBV5-4 CASSSGGGSLYNEQFF TGTGCCAGCAGCTCGGGCGGGGGGTCCCTCTACAATGAGCAGTTCTTC
- TRBJ1-3 - TRBV5-1 CASSEESGNTIYF TGCGCCAGCAGCGAGGAATCTGGAAACACCATATATTTT
- TRBJ2-3 - TRBV9 CASSHRDRADTQYF TGTGCCAGCAGCCACCGGGACCGAGCAGATACGCAGTATTTT
- TRBJ1-3 - TRBV11-2 CASSLRSSGNTIYF TGTGCCAGCAGCTTAAGGTCCTCTGGAAACACCATATATTTT
- TRBJ1-1 once TRBV2 CASRGATRGYEAFF TGTGCCAGCAGGGGAGCTACGCGTGGTTATGAAGCTTTCTTT
- TRBJ1-1 - TRBV29-1 CSVEKRLGYTEAFF TGCAGCGTTGAAAAGCGGCTGGGGTACACTGAAGCTTTCTTT
- TRBJ2-3 - TRBV7-2 CASSLAGAGTDTQYF TGTGCCAGCAGCTTGGCAGGGGCGGGGACAGATACGCAGTATTTT
- TRBJ2-7 - TRBV5-8 CASSPRGLRGEQYF TGTGCCAGCAGCCCACGGGGGCTCAGAGGCGAGCAGTACTTC
- TRBJ1-5 - TRBV19 CASKRDIGSNQPQHF TGTGCCAGTAAACGGGACATCGGGAGCAATCAGCCCCAGCATTTT
TRBD1 TRBJ1-2 - TRBV6-5 CASSRDREGGYTF TGTGCCAGCAGTCGGGACAGGGAGGGAGGCTACACCTTC
- TRBJ1-6 - TRBV7-9 CASSVDGGTPLHF TGTGCCAGCAGCGTAGATGGGGGAACACCCCTCCACTTT
- TRBJ2-5 - TRBV28 CASSLSFEGQETQYF TGTGCCAGCAGTTTGTCATTCGAGGGACAAGAGACCCAGTACTTC
- TRBJ2-1 - TRBV29-1 CSGVGSVPEQFF TGCAGCGGTGTAGGCTCCGTTCCTGAGCAGTTCTTC
- TRBJ1-3 - TRBV6-5 CASSRRDSGNTIYF TGTGCCAGCAGTCGCCGCGACTCTGGAAACACCATATATTTT
TRBD1 TRBJ2-7 - TRBV5-1 CASSLVTGVSSYEQYF TGCGCCAGCAGCTTGGTGACAGGGGTTTCCTCCTACGAGCAGTACTTC
- TRBJ1-1 few TRBV15 CATGDATEAFF TGTGCCACAGGGGATGCGACTGAAGCTTTCTTT
TRBD2 TRBJ2-3 few TRBV5-4 CASSRGLAGVLLTDTQYF TGTGCCAGCAGCCGGGGGCTAGCGGGAGTTCTCCTCACAGATACGCAGTATTTT
TRBD2 TRBJ2-3 - TRBV11-2 CASSLKSAGVTDTQYF TGTGCCAGCAGCTTAAAGTCAGCGGGAGTCACAGATACGCAGTATTTT
- TRBJ2-5 few TRBV5-1 CASMRVLGETQYF TGCGCCAGCATGAGGGTTTTAGGAGAGACCCAGTACTTC
- TRBJ2-5 once TRBV2 CASSEWVRETQYF TGTGCCAGCAGTGAATGGGTCCGGGAGACCCAGTACTTC
TRBD2 TRBJ2-7 - TRBV30 CAWSLAGYEQYF TGTGCCTGGAGTCTAGCGGGATACGAGCAGTACTTC
- TRBJ1-2 many TRBV2 CASSEARGGGYGYTF TGTGCCAGCAGTGAAGCGCGTGGAGGCGGGTATGGCTACACCTTC
TRBD1 TRBJ2-7 - TRBV28 CASSSTGTGTYEQYF TGTGCCAGCAGTTCAACAGGGACAGGCACCTACGAGCAGTACTTC